The present TCR beta chain was sequenced within a study of blood T cell repertoires in COVID-19. The CDR3 runs 13 residues. In germline, CDR1 is LNHDA, CDR2 SQIVND (reference sequence). The V and J ends lost 1 base and 9 bases, in that order; junction bases with no gene match: 2. This clone was seen at least ten times. Libraries were prepared by immunoSEQ multiplex PCR; TCRdb keeps only in-frame clonotypes and omits some of them. The sample yields 150,000 to 200,000 clones, approximately 81% seen once. This TCR derives from a woman between 40 and 50 years old with acute COVID-19. The sequenced sample consisted of PBMCs or T cells enriched from blood (not recorded which). V gene TRBV19 combines with J gene TRBJ1-5; 8 bases are a match to TRBD1. CDR3: CASSIGQGPPQHF. The CDR3 DNA is TGTGCCAGTAGTATAGGACAGGGGCCGCCCCAGCATTTT.